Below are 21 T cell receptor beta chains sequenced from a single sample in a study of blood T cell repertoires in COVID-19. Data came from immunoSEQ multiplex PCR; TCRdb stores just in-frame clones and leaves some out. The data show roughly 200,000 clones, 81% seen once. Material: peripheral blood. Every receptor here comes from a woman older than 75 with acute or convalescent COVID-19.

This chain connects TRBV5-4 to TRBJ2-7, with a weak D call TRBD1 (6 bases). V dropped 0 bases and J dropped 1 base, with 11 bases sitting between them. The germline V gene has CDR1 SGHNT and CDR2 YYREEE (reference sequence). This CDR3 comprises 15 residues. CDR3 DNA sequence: TGTGCCAGCAGCTTGGGAGGGCAGGGGTCCTACGAGCAGTACTTC. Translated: CASSLGGQGSYEQYF.

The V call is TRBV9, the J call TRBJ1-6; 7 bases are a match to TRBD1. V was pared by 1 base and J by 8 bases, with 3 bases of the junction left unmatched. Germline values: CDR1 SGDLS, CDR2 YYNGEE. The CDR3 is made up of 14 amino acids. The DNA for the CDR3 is TGTGCCAGCAGCGTAACCGACAGGGATTCACCCCTCCACTTT. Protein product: CASSVTDRDSPLHF.

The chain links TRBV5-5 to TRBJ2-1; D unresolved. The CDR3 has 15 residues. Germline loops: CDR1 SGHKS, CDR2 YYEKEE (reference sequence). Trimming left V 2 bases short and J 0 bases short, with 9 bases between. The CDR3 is CASSFSTDSYNEQFF. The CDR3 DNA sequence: TGTGCCAGCAGCTTTTCAACAGACTCCTACAATGAGCAGTTCTTC.

CDR3 in DNA: TGCGCCAGCAGCTTGGGACAGACTGACAATGAGCAGTTCTTC. This sequence encodes CASSLGQTDNEQFF. The gene calls are TRBV5-1 and TRBJ2-1; a possible D gene is TRBD1 (5 bases). The CDR3 sequence is 14 residues long. Germline V gene data show CDR1 as SGHRS and CDR2 as YFSETQ. V was shortened by 0 bases and J by 5 bases, with 9 bases between the two germline ends.

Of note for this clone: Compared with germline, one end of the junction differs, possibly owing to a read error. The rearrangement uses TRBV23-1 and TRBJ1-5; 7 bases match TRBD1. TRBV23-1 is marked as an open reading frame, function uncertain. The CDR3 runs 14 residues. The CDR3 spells CASTQQGQGQPQHF. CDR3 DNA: TGCGCCAGCACTCAACAGGGGCAGGGGCAGCCCCAGCATTTT.

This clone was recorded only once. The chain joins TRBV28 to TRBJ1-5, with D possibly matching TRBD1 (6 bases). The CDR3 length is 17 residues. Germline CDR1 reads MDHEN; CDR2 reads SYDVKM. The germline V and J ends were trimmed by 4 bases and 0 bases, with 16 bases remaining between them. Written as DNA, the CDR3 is TGTGCCAGCAGTTCCGTACAGGGTGTAAGTAGCAATCAGCCCCAGCATTTT. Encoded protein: CASSSVQGVSSNQPQHF.

CDR3 protein: CASSPRTSGGEQYF. In DNA form, the CDR3 reads TGTGCCAGCAGCCCCCGGACTAGCGGGGGGGAGCAGTACTTC. The chain employs TRBV11-2 and TRBJ2-7; 14 nucleotides align to TRBD2. The CDR3 is 14 residues long. Trimming removed 5 bases from V and 7 bases from J; junction bases left unmatched: 4. Germline CDR1 reads SGHAT; CDR2 reads FQNNGV.

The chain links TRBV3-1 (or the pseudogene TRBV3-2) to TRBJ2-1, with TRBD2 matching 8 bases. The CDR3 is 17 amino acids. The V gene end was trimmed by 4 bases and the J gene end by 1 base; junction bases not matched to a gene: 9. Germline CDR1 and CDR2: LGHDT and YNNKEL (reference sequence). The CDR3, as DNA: TGTGCCAGCAGCCTCCTCCCCAGCGGGGGTTCCTACAATGAGCAGTTCTTC. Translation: CASSLLPSGGSYNEQFF.

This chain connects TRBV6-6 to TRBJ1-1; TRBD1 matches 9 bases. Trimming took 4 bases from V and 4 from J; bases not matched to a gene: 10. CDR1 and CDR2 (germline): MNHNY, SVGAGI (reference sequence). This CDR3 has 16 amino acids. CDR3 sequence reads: CASSSIRTGDGTEAFF. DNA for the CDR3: TGTGCCAGCAGTTCGATCCGGACAGGGGACGGCACTGAAGCTTTCTTT.

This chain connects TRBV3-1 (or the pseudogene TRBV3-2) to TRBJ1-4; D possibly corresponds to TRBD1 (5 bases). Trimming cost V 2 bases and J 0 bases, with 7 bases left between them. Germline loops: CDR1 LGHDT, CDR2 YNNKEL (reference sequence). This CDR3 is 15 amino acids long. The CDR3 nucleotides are TGTGCCAGCAGCCAAACAGGATCAACTAATGAAAAACTGTTTTTT. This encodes CASSQTGSTNEKLFF.

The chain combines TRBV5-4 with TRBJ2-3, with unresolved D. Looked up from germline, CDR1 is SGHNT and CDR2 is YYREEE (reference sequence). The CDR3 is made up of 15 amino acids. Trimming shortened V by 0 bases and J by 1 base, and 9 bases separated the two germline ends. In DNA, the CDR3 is TGTGCCAGCAGCTTGGACAGTTCTGGCACAGATACGCAGTATTTT. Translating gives CASSLDSSGTDTQYF.

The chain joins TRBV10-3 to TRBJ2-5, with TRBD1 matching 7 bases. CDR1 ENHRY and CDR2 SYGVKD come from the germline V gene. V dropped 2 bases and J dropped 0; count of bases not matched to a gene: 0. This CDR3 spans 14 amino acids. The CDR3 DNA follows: TGTGCCATCAGTGAGACAGGGGACCAAGAGACCCAGTACTTC. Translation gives CAISETGDQETQYF.

Here the CDR3 DNA reads TGTGCCAGCAGCTTAGCGCGAGTCAGCACAGATACGCAGTATTTT. Its translation: CASSLARVSTDTQYF. The chain links TRBV7-2 to TRBJ2-3; D is undetermined. Looked up from germline, CDR1 is SGHTA and CDR2 is FQGNSA. The germline V and J ends were trimmed by 0 bases and 0 bases, with 7 bases remaining between them. CDR3 length equals 15 residues.

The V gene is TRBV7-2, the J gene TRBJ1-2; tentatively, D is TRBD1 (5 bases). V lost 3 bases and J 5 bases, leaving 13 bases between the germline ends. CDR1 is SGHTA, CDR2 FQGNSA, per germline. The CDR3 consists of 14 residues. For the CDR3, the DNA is TGTGCCAGCAGCTTCCAAAATGGGGGGTATGGCTACACCTTC. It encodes CASSFQNGGYGYTF.

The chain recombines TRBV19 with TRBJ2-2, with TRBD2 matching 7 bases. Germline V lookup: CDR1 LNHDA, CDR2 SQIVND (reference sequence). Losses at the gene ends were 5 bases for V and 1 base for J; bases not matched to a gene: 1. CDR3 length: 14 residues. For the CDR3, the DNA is TGTGCCAGTAGTCCGGGGGGGAACACCGGGGAGCTGTTTTTT. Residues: CASSPGGNTGELFF.

CDR3 nucleotides: TGTGCCAGCAGCCCTAGCGGGACCAAGCGTGAGCAGTTCTTC. The encoded protein is CASSPSGTKREQFF. The chain carries TRBV4-2 and TRBJ2-1, with TRBD2 matching over 9 bases. CDR1 and CDR2 (germline): LGHNA, YNFKEQ. The CDR3 consists of 14 residues. V lost 4 bases, J lost 9 bases, and 7 bases stayed unmatched.

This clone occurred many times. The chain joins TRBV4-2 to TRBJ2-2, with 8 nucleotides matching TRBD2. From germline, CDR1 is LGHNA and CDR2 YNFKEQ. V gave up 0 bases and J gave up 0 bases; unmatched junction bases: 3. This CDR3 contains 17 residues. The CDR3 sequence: CASSQDVAGTNTGELFF. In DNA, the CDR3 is TGTGCCAGCAGCCAAGACGTAGCGGGGACGAACACCGGGGAGCTGTTTTTT.

The CDR3 sequence is CASSLPTGTGYNEQFF. CDR3 nucleotide sequence: TGTGCCAGCAGCTTGCCCACCGGGACAGGGTACAATGAGCAGTTCTTC. This chain joins TRBV5-4 and TRBJ2-1; TRBD1 matches 9 bases. This CDR3 contains 16 residues. Germline assignment: CDR1 SGHNT and CDR2 YYREEE (reference sequence). Trimming removed 1 base from V and 4 bases from J; junction bases left unmatched: 6.

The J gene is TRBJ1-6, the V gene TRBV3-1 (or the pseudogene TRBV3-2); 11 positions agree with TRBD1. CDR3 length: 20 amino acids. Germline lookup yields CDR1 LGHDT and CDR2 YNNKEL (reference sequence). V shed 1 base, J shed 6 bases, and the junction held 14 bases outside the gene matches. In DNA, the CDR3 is TGTGCCAGCAGCCAAGTTCCGGACAGGGGGCGCCGAATGAGTAATTCACCCCTCCACTTT. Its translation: CASSQVPDRGRRMSNSPLHF.

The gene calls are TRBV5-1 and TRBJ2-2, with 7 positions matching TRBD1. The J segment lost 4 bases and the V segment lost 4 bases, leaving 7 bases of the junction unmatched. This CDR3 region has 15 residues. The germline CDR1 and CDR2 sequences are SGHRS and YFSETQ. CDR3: CASSPGQVRTGELFF. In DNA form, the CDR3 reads TGCGCCAGCAGCCCCGGACAGGTCCGCACCGGGGAGCTGTTTTTT.

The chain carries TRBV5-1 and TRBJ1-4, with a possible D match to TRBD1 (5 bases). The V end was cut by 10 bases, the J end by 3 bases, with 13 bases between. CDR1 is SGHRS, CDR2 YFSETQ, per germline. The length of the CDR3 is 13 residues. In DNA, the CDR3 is TGCGCCGGGGGGTCGACAGCTAATGAAAAACTGTTTTTT. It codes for CAGGSTANEKLFF.